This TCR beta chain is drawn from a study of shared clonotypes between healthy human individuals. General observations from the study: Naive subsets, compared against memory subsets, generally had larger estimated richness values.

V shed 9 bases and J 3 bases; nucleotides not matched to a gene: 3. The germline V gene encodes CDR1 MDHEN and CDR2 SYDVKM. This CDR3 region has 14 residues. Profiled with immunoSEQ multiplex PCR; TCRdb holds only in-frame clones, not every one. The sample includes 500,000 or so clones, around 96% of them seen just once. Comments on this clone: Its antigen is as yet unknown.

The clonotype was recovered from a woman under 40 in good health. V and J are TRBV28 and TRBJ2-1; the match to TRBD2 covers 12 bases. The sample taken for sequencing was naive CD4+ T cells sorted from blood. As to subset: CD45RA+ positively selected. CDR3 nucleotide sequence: TGTGCCAGAAAGACTAGCGGGAGCTACAATGAGCAGTTCTTC. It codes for CARKTSGSYNEQFF.